The 5 T cell receptor beta chains below all came from one sample that was sequenced in a study of blood T cell dynamics during melanoma immunotherapy. Notes on the study in general: Cell-free DNA CDR3 sequences most resembled the immune-effector CD8+ subset, which was also most clonal.

No antigen is known for these receptors. The sample's time point: week 3, after first cycle of checkpoint inhibitor. Immune-effector memory T cells were defined as CD3+ CD4- CD8+ CD45RA- CD45RO-high CD27- CCR7-. Measured with immunoSEQ multiplex PCR; TCRdb has only the in-frame clones, and not every one. The repertoire has roughly 1,000 clones, 65% to 80% of them found once; the top ten carry roughly 32%. The material sequenced was CD8+ T cells from blood, taken from a patient treated with checkpoint blockade. The receptors derive from a human donor with melanoma.

V and J are TRBV19 and TRBJ2-7; 10 nucleotides align to TRBD2. Trimming removed 4 bases from V and 3 bases from J; junction bases left unmatched: 3. This CDR3 contains 14 residues. From germline, CDR1 is LNHDA and CDR2 SQIVND (reference sequence). DNA for the CDR3: TGTGCCAGTAGTAATAGCGGGAGGAGCTACGAGCAGTACTTC. This encodes CASSNSGRSYEQYF.

The chain recombines TRBV10-3 with TRBJ1-2, with 9 positions matching TRBD1. This CDR3 has 14 residues. V dropped 6 bases and J dropped 4; count of bases not matched to a gene: 6. Germline CDR1 is ENHRY and CDR2 is SYGVKD. This CDR3 is CAISKPGQGYGYTF. The DNA for the CDR3 is TGTGCCATCAGCAAACCGGGACAGGGCTATGGCTACACCTTC.

For this clone: The same CDR3 arises from other DNA sequences in this sample as well. V gene TRBV9 combines with J gene TRBJ2-5; 10 bases map to TRBD2. Looked up from germline, CDR1 is SGDLS and CDR2 is YYNGEE. The CDR3 extends over 15 amino acids. V lost 1 base, J lost 4 bases, and 4 bases stayed unmatched. CDR3 nucleotides: TGTGCCAGCAGCGTAAGCGGGAGGGCGTCAGAGACCCAGTACTTC. This sequence encodes CASSVSGRASETQYF.

The table lists this clone with a few counts. This chain links TRBV19 with TRBJ1-3, with 7 bases lining up with TRBD1. The CDR3 sequence is 15 residues long. V gave up 5 bases and J gave up 1 base; unmatched junction bases: 5. The germline CDR1 and CDR2 sequences are LNHDA and SQIVND (reference sequence). Written as DNA, the CDR3 is TGTGCCAGTAGTTATGGGACAGCGTCTGGAAACACCATATATTTT. It specifies CASSYGTASGNTIYF.

This clone is a singleton in its sample. The chain uses TRBV9 and TRBJ1-5; D is ambiguous. Trimming stripped 4 bases from V and 1 base from J, with 12 bases between. The V gene's germline CDR1 is SGDLS and CDR2 YYNGEE. The CDR3 runs 15 residues. CDR3 residues: CASSRSGLSNQPQHF. In nucleotides, the CDR3 is TGTGCCAGCAGCCGGTCGGGCCTGAGCAATCAGCCCCAGCATTTT.